Listed here are 7 T cell receptor beta chains from one sample, sequenced in a study of cytomegalovirus exposure and HLA in healthy donors. Primers: 60 Vbeta forward and 13 Jbeta reverse. Generated by immunoSEQ multiplex PCR, the TCRdb table keeps only in-frame clones and is missing some. Found here are about 160,000 clones, 80% to 90% of them singletons; the top ten hold 1.5% to 2%. Source material: PBMCs. Receptor source: a woman between 18 and 29 years old in good health and CMV-seronegative.

V gene TRBV28 combines with J gene TRBJ1-5, with TRBD1 matching over 8 bases. The CDR3 loop spans 15 amino acids. Germline CDR1 is MDHEN and CDR2 is SYDVKM. J was trimmed by 7 bases and V by 3 bases; bases with no gene match: 8. CDR3 in amino acids: CASSFLDRVGQPQHF. Here the CDR3 DNA reads TGTGCCAGCAGTTTTCTGGACAGGGTGGGACAGCCCCAGCATTTT.

The rearrangement links TRBV7-9 to TRBJ2-1, with TRBD2 identical over 9 bases. Losses at the gene ends were 0 bases for V and 2 bases for J; bases not matched to a gene: 2. The CDR3 loop spans 16 amino acids. The germline V gene has CDR1 SEHNR and CDR2 FQNEAQ (reference sequence). Here the CDR3 DNA reads TGTGCCAGCAGCTTAGCGCGGGGGGGGACCTACAATGAGCAGTTCTTC. It translates to CASSLARGGTYNEQFF.

This clone was counted a single time. The rearrangement joins TRBV10-3 to TRBJ1-1, with D possibly being TRBD1 (6 bases). The germline V and J ends were trimmed by 4 bases and 3 bases, with 12 bases remaining between them. The germline V gene encodes CDR1 ENHRY and CDR2 SYGVKD. The CDR3 covers 14 residues. DNA for the CDR3: TGTGCCATCAGTGGAGGGGGAGGGGACACTGAAGCTTTCTTT. This sequence encodes CAISGGGGDTEAFF.

For the CDR3, the DNA is TGTGCCAGCAGTTCCTACAGGGCTTACTATGGCTACACCTTC. It specifies CASSSYRAYYGYTF. The gene calls are TRBV27 and TRBJ1-2; D is perhaps TRBD1 (6 bases). V dropped 4 bases and J dropped 3 bases, with 12 bases sitting between them. Germline V CDR1 and CDR2: MNHEY, SMNVEV (reference sequence). The CDR3 is made up of 14 amino acids.

V is TRBV30 and J is TRBJ2-2, with D unclear. Germline values: CDR1 GTSNPN, CDR2 SVGIG (reference sequence). This CDR3 has 12 residues. V lost 2 bases, J lost 6 bases, and 7 bases lay in between. The chain's CDR3 is CAWSRAPGELFF. The DNA of the CDR3 is TGTGCCTGGAGTCGAGCTCCCGGGGAGCTGTTTTTT.

This clone was observed once. The V and J genes are TRBV9 and TRBJ1-1; possible D gene TRBD1, 6 bases. The CDR3 runs 14 residues. Per the germline V gene, CDR1 is SGDLS and CDR2 is YYNGEE. V lost 3 bases, J lost 11 bases, and 20 bases lay in between. For the CDR3, the DNA is TGTGCCAGCAGCGCAGGGGACGGCCCGATGTGGGCTTTCTTT. It encodes CASSAGDGPMWAFF.

The chain recombines TRBV27 with TRBJ2-7; possible D gene TRBD2, 6 bases. V was cut by 3 bases and J by 2 bases, with 11 bases left in between. In germline, CDR1 is MNHEY, CDR2 SMNVEV (reference sequence). This CDR3 is 14 amino acids long. The CDR3 DNA reads TGTGCCAGCAGTTTTGGCGGGATGGCCTACGAGCAGTACTTC. This gives the protein CASSFGGMAYEQYF.